This entry concerns a single T cell receptor (beta chain). The target of this receptor is not known. Per-base qualities were not stored, and no clone one base away is much larger. These data are taken from a study of CD8+ T cells in alopecia areata (dated by TCRdb to the late 2010s). Regarding the complete study: The treated patients, all with moderate-to-severe alopecia areata, were enrolled in an open-label pilot trial of oral tofacitinib given at 5 to 10 mg twice daily. In treated patients, disease severity was measured using the SALT score, which gives the percentage of scalp surface area affected. Scalp clonality was compared across normal scalp (n=4), patchy alopecia areata scalp (n=8), and alopecia totalis/universalis scalp (n=8). RNA was obtained with the PAXgene miRNA kit for fixed scalp, the miRNeasy kit for PBMCs, and the RNeasy kit for mouse skin. TCRbeta CDR3 regions were amplified by immunoSEQ multiplex PCR using 35 Vbeta forward and 13 Jbeta reverse primers. Biopsies were taken from tofacitinib-treated patients at baseline and again at 4 and 24 weeks into treatment, and several of those patients also had a later scalp biopsy. To study T cell clonal expansion in alopecia areata, the researchers applied high-throughput TCRbeta sequencing to both the C3H/HeJ mouse model and human patients. In humans, TCRbeta sequencing was performed on scalp tissue and on sorted CD4+ and CD8+ peripheral blood T cells from healthy controls and from patients with patchy or totalis/universalis alopecia areata. Patients received tofacitinib for 6 to 18 months and were then followed off drug for 6 months to check for delayed response and recurrence.

This sample's time point label indicates: more than 3 weeks on oral tofacitinib. According to the study, the label for this sample's treatment or condition signals: oral pan-JAK inhibitor, 5-10 mg twice daily. Lesional scalp punch biopsies and peripheral blood were obtained from alopecia areata patients. PBMCs were isolated by density centrifugation and stained for CD3, CD4 and CD8, after which CD4+ and CD8+ T cells were sorted on a FACSAria. Results and caveats for the whole study, not just this receptor: The treated cohort was small, with a single nonresponder, so links between baseline CD8+ expansion and response need larger studies. Unlike mouse skin, which is dominated by gammadelta T cells, normal human skin has resident alphabeta T cells that are also sequenced, and this complicates analysis of the scalp TCR repertoire. During tofacitinib treatment, many expanded lesional clones remained in scalp and blood, and this persistence may partly explain relapse after treatment is stopped. Compared with mice, TCR sequences shared between patients were less clear, possibly partly because of HLA diversity across the patient population. Compared with normal scalp, lesional scalp, particularly in alopecia totalis/universalis, had higher clonality and more expanded CD8+ clones, which suggests antigenic drive. Tofacitinib significantly decreased scalp clonality and the number of expanded CD8+ clones among the top 100 scalp clones.

The library relied on the immunoSEQ multiplex PCR assay. To provide template for TCR sequencing, every sample had RNA extracted and reverse transcribed into cDNA. First-strand cDNA was synthesized using SuperScript III with a 2:1 mix of oligo-dT and random hexamers. A synthetic immune receptor repertoire was used to gauge amplification bias, and whatever bias remained was removed computationally. On the study's bioinformatics: Raw reads were preprocessed to remove errors, and CDR3 was defined by IMGT conventions from the conserved cysteine to phenylalanine. Clonality was computed by normalizing Shannon entropy by log2 of the number of productive unique TCRs and subtracting the result from 1. CD4 or CD8 identity of scalp clones was inferred by cross-referencing scalp TCRbeta sequences with sorted blood CD4 and CD8 repertoires. The table was pulled from immuneACCESS by TCRdb, which kept in-frame rearrangements only. Such tables lose some clones; where checked, under half of the loss comes from unresolved V genes, and the rest has no known cause. For V, J and clone size, that table is used; D and trimming come from the DNA. The table for this sample lists 150,000 to 200,000 clones; roughly 65% of them were counted only once. Jointly, the top ten make up over 0.85% of the sample.

From the cysteine up to the phenylalanine, the CDR3 has a length of 13 residues. The only DNA kept is the CDR3, 39 bases in frame from the first base. V lost 4 bases and J lost 1 base; the stretch between them is 10 bases long. For CDR1 and CDR2, the germline V gene lists SQVTM and ANQGSEA. The sequence is built from TRBV29-1 and TRBJ1-1, with TRBD1 tentatively as D gene (5 bases match). This material consisted of CD4+ T cells sorted from blood, taken at week 4, from a patient treated with tofacitinib. The origin of this receptor is a human donor with alopecia areata. The nucleotides read TGCAGCGTTGTTCAGGGAACGAACACTGAAGCTTTCTTT. This translates into CSVVQGTNTEAFF.